This entry lists 24 T cell receptor beta chains sequenced from one sample in a study of blood T cell repertoires in COVID-19 (dated by TCRdb to 2018 to 2021). The library was obtained by the immunoSEQ multiplex PCR assay. The table was pulled from immuneACCESS by TCRdb, which kept in-frame rearrangements only. Such tables lose some clones; where checked, under half of the loss comes from unresolved V genes, and the rest has no known cause. Present in this sample are roughly 160,000 clones, 83% of which were seen just once. Under 2.5% of the sample goes to the ten largest clones. Sequencing used peripheral blood. The receptor set was obtained from a woman of 80 years or more with acute or convalescent COVID-19.

This chain uses TRBV30 with TRBJ1-1, with TRBD1 as a possible D gene (5 bases). Trimming removed 8 bases from V and 0 bases from J, with 16 bases in between. This CDR3 region has 14 residues. Germline values: CDR1 GTSNPN, CDR2 SVGIG (reference sequence). CDR3 amino acids: CAARRAGMNTEAFF. For the CDR3, the DNA is TGTGCCGCCAGGCGAGCAGGGATGAACACTGAAGCTTTCTTT. The entire variable domain, with the rest obtained from reference TRBV30 and TRBJ1-1, is as follows: SQTIHQWPATLVQPVGSPLSLECTVEGTSNPNLYWYRQAAGRGLQLLFYSVGIGQISSEVPQNLSASRPQDRQFILSSKKLLLSDSGFYLCAARRAGMNTEAFFGQGTRLTVV.

The chain has TRBV12-3 or TRBV12-4 and TRBJ2-7; 7 nucleotides line up with TRBD1. The CDR3 has 11 amino acids. V trimming: 10 bases; J trimming: 3 bases; junction bases outside the gene matches: 3. Written as DNA, the CDR3 is TGTGCCACCAGGACAGGCTACGAGCAGTACTTC. It codes for CATRTGYEQYF.

The genes are TRBV9 and TRBJ2-7, with a tentative D call TRBD1 (5 bases). The CDR3 runs to 16 residues. V dropped 3 bases and J dropped 7 bases, with 23 bases sitting between them. Germline V CDR1 and CDR2: SGDLS, YYNGEE. The CDR3 loop reads CASSEGRGRPFLEQYF. The CDR3 region has the DNA TGTGCCAGCAGCGAGGGGCGAGGCAGGCCTTTCCTTGAGCAGTACTTC.

This chain uses TRBV12-5 with TRBJ2-7; 15 positions agree with TRBD2. Per germline, CDR1 LGHNT and CDR2 FRNRAP. The CDR3 is 17 amino acids. V dropped 5 bases and J dropped 3; count of bases not matched to a gene: 8. CDR3 protein: CASGPWTSGRAGYEQYF. In DNA, the CDR3 is TGTGCTAGTGGTCCATGGACTAGCGGGAGGGCCGGCTACGAGCAGTACTTC.

The chain joins TRBV2 to TRBJ2-5, with TRBD2 identical over 9 bases. The V gene end was trimmed by 8 bases and the J gene end by 2 bases; junction bases not matched to a gene: 6. The V gene's germline CDR1 is SNHLY and CDR2 FYNNEI. CDR3 length: 14 residues. In DNA form, the CDR3 reads TGTGCCAGCCGCGGGCTAGCGGGACAAGAGACCCAGTACTTC. Its translation is CASRGLAGQETQYF.

The J gene is TRBJ2-1, the V gene TRBV5-5, with TRBD2 identical over 12 bases. With V trimmed by 9 bases and J by 0 bases, 13 bases remained unmatched. In germline, CDR1 is SGHKS, CDR2 YYEKEE (reference sequence). There are 18 residues in the CDR3. Here the CDR3 DNA reads TGTGCCACCTACGCGGGACTAGCGGGCCTCAGCTCCTACAATGAGCAGTTCTTC. Its translation: CATYAGLAGLSSYNEQFF.

The V call is TRBV24-1, the J call TRBJ2-3; 11 nucleotides align to TRBD2. From germline, CDR1 is KGHDR and CDR2 SFDVKD. The ends lost 3 bases at V and 0 bases at J; junction bases unmatched: 1. This CDR3 region has 16 residues. Here the CDR3 reads CATSDLAGGSTDTQYF. In DNA form, the CDR3 reads TGTGCCACCAGTGATCTAGCGGGGGGTAGCACAGATACGCAGTATTTT.

This clone was counted only a few times. The chain is built from TRBV10-1 and TRBJ2-1; 8 bases are a match to TRBD2. Trimming cost V 1 base and J 6 bases; bases outside gene matches: 8. Per the germline V gene, CDR1 is WNHNN and CDR2 is SYGVQD (reference sequence). This CDR3 contains 16 residues. CDR3 DNA: TGCGCCAGCAGTGAGTTTTTAGGGACTAGATCCAATGAGCAGTTCTTC. This encodes CASSEFLGTRSNEQFF.

The chain couples TRBV6-2 or TRBV6-3 to TRBJ2-7; D remains ambiguous. V shed 5 bases and J shed 5 bases, with 7 bases lying between them. The CDR3 length is 11 residues. Germline lookup yields CDR1 MNHEY and CDR2 SVGEGT. CDR3 protein: CASSRRNEQYF. For the CDR3, the DNA is TGTGCCAGCAGTAGGAGAAACGAGCAGTACTTC.

The sample holds a few counts of this clone. The genes are TRBV6-6 and TRBJ2-2; D possibly corresponds to TRBD2 (5 bases). Germline V gene lookup returns CDR1 MNHNY and CDR2 SVGAGI (reference sequence). Trimming stripped 5 bases from V and 9 bases from J, with 25 bases between. CDR3 length: 17 amino acids. This chain's CDR3 is CASSPPGSGNLGRELFF. DNA for the CDR3: TGTGCCAGCAGTCCGCCCGGATCCGGGAACCTTGGGAGGGAGCTGTTTTTT.

This chain connects TRBV29-1 to TRBJ1-2; TRBD1 might be the D (6 bases). The germline V gene has CDR1 SQVTM and CDR2 ANQGSEA. Trimming removed 4 bases from V and 8 bases from J, with 14 bases in between. This CDR3 is 12 amino acids long. CDR3 nucleotide sequence: TGCAGCGTTGTTGGCAGGGGTACAGGCTACACCTTC. This codes for CSVVGRGTGYTF. Looking up the rest from reference TRBV29-1 and TRBJ1-2 gives the full variable domain: SAVISQKPSRDICQRGTSLTIQCQVDSQVTMMFWYRQQPGQSLTLIATANQGSEATYESGFVIDKFPISRPNLTFSTLTVSNMSPEDSSIYLCSVVGRGTGYTFGSGTRLTVV.

The CDR3 DNA follows: TGTGCCAGCAGTGGGCCCTTGAGGGGCAATCAGCCCCAGCATTTT. It is translated as CASSGPLRGNQPQHF. J is TRBJ1-5 and V is TRBV28; the D is unclear. The CDR3 runs 15 residues. Germline V gene sequence: CDR1 MDHEN, CDR2 SYDVKM. V was trimmed by 5 bases and J by 2 bases, leaving 13 bases between them. The whole variable domain, filled in from reference TRBV28 and TRBJ1-5, reads DVKVTQSSRYLVKRTGEKVFLECVQDMDHENMFWYRQDPGLGLRLIYFSYDVKMKEKGDIPEGYSVSREKKERFSLILESASTNQTSMYLCASSGPLRGNQPQHFGDGTRLSIL.

The chain combines TRBV10-3 with TRBJ1-1; D unresolved. The CDR3 loop spans 11 amino acids. V lost 6 bases to trimming and J lost 5 bases, with 7 bases between them. CDR1 ENHRY and CDR2 SYGVKD come from the germline V gene. The chain's CDR3 is CAISQATEAFF. In nucleotides, the CDR3 is TGTGCCATCAGCCAGGCTACTGAAGCTTTCTTT.

This clone was seen more than once but under ten times. The chain carries TRBV9 and TRBJ2-5; D may be TRBD1 (5 bases). CDR3 length: 16 amino acids. The germline V gene has CDR1 SGDLS and CDR2 YYNGEE. The V gene lost 0 bases and the J gene lost 4 bases, with 16 bases spanning the gap. The CDR3 region is CASSVGEGSGRETQYF. DNA of the CDR3: TGTGCCAGCAGCGTAGGAGAAGGGTCAGGGCGAGAGACCCAGTACTTC. Full variable domain (remainder filled in from reference TRBV9 and TRBJ2-5): DSGVTQTPKHLITATGQRVTLRCSPRSGDLSVYWYQQSLDQGLQFLIQYYNGEERAKGNILERFSAQQFPDLHSELNLSSLELGDSALYFCASSVGEGSGRETQYFGPGTRLLVL.

The rearrangement uses TRBV28 and TRBJ2-5, with 12 bases lining up with TRBD2. There are 12 residues in the CDR3. CDR1 is MDHEN, CDR2 SYDVKM, per germline. V shed 7 bases, J shed 9 bases, and the junction held 3 bases outside the gene matches. CDR3 DNA: TGTGCCAGCACCCTAGCGGGGGGGGCCCAGTACTTC. Its protein product is CASTLAGGAQYF. Supplemented by reference TRBV28 and TRBJ2-5, the full variable domain reads DVKVTQSSRYLVKRTGEKVFLECVQDMDHENMFWYRQDPGLGLRLIYFSYDVKMKEKGDIPEGYSVSREKKERFSLILESASTNQTSMYLCASTLAGGAQYFGPGTRLLVL.

V is TRBV3-1 (or the pseudogene TRBV3-2) and J is TRBJ1-1; D call uncertain. The length of the CDR3 is 16 residues. V gave up 2 bases and J gave up 1 base, with 14 bases separating them. CDR1 and CDR2 from the germline V gene are LGHDT and YNNKEL (reference sequence). Written as DNA, the CDR3 is TGTGCCAGCAGCCAACTCCCGCGGTCCCAGAACACTGAAGCTTTCTTT. It yields the protein CASSQLPRSQNTEAFF.

Only a few counts were recorded for this clone. The chain links TRBV10-3 to TRBJ2-2; D not resolved. The germline CDR1 and CDR2 sequences are ENHRY and SYGVKD. Trimming left V 6 bases short and J 7 bases short, with 6 bases between. The CDR3 contains 11 residues. The chain's CDR3 is CAIRQDGELFF. CDR3 nucleotide sequence: TGTGCCATCAGGCAGGACGGGGAGCTGTTTTTT.

The rearrangement joins TRBV27 to TRBJ2-7, with D possibly matching TRBD1 (6 bases). The CDR3 contains 16 residues. Trimming stripped 2 bases from V and 1 base from J, with 15 bases between. Per germline, CDR1 MNHEY and CDR2 SMNVEV (reference sequence). CDR3 sequence reads: CASSLAGAGASYEQYF. CDR3 DNA: TGTGCCAGCAGTTTAGCAGGGGCAGGGGCATCCTACGAGCAGTACTTC.

The genes are TRBV3-1 (or the pseudogene TRBV3-2) and TRBJ1-4, with 7 bases lining up with TRBD1. V gave up 1 base and J gave up 7 bases; unmatched junction bases: 3. Germline-derived CDR1 and CDR2 are LGHDT and YNNKEL (reference sequence). The CDR3 covers 14 residues. CDR3 in DNA: TGTGCCAGCAGCCAAGGACAGGGCAGTGAAAAACTGTTTTTT. It encodes CASSQGQGSEKLFF.

This clone has only a few counts. V is TRBV28 and J is TRBJ1-4; 8 bases are shared with TRBD1. The J segment lost 7 bases and the V segment lost 3 bases, leaving 4 bases of the junction unmatched. Germline CDR1 and CDR2: MDHEN and SYDVKM. The CDR3 is made up of 14 amino acids. CDR3 amino acids: CASSFRGRSEKLFF. CDR3 nucleotides: TGTGCCAGCAGTTTCAGGGGGCGGAGTGAAAAACTGTTTTTT.

CDR3 amino acids: CSAGQGLEAFF. The CDR3 nucleotides are TGCAGTGCTGGACAGGGACTTGAAGCTTTCTTT. The V call is TRBV20-1, the J call TRBJ1-1, with 8 bases lining up with TRBD1. The CDR3 is 11 amino acids. The germline V gene has CDR1 DFQATT and CDR2 SNEGSKA (reference sequence). V was pared by 5 bases and J by 7 bases, with 3 bases of the junction left unmatched.

The chain carries TRBV19 and TRBJ1-2; D gene uncertain. The germline gives CDR1 LNHDA, CDR2 SQIVND (reference sequence). The CDR3 loop spans 14 amino acids. Trimming shortened V by 3 bases and J by 7 bases, and 15 bases separated the two germline ends. CDR3 sequence (DNA): TGTGCCAGTAGTATGGTGGAGGGTATATTTGGCTACACCTTC. It is translated as CASSMVEGIFGYTF.

J is TRBJ1-5 and V is TRBV15; D may be TRBD1 (5 bases). Deletions cut 0 bases from V and 5 bases from J, with 11 bases between. The CDR3 runs to 15 residues. In germline, CDR1 is LNHNV, CDR2 YYDKDF (reference sequence). CDR3 DNA: TGTGCCACCAGCAGAGATAATGGGGACTATCAGCCCCAGCATTTT. Translating it yields CATSRDNGDYQPQHF. The full variable domain, completed using reference TRBV15 and TRBJ1-5, is DAMVIQNPRYQVTQFGKPVTLSCSQTLNHNVMYWYQQKSSQAPKLLFHYYDKDFNNEADTPDNFQSRRPNTSFCFLDIRSPGLGDTAMYLCATSRDNGDYQPQHFGDGTRLSIL.

The J gene is TRBJ2-7, the V gene TRBV5-5; a possible D gene is TRBD2 (6 bases). The CDR3 has 15 amino acids. V was pared by 0 bases and J by 5 bases, with 15 bases between. The V gene's germline CDR1 is SGHKS and CDR2 YYEKEE (reference sequence). The CDR3 sequence: CASSLDSEGYNEQYF. CDR3 nucleotides: TGTGCCAGCAGCTTGGATTCGGAGGGATACAACGAGCAGTACTTC. The full variable domain, in which reference TRBV5-5 and TRBJ2-7 provide the parts outside the CDR3, is DAGVTQSPTHLIKTRGQQVTLRCSPISGHKSVSWYQQVLGQGPQFIFQYYEKEERGRGNFPDRFSARQFPNYSSELNVNALLLGDSALYLCASSLDSEGYNEQYFGPGTRLTVT.